This TCR beta chain was captured in a study of blood T cell repertoires in COVID-19. About the study: The samples span acute and convalescent COVID-19 from the United States, Italy and Spain. In each case, the material was cDNA or gDNA derived from T cells, B-cell-depleted T cells, or PBMCs.

The CDR3 loop spans 15 amino acids. Trimming pared 0 bases from V and 1 base from J, leaving 9 bases between. Germline V lookup: CDR1 MNHEY, CDR2 SMNVEV (reference sequence). In the source study's methods: Estimation of nucleated cell counts was performed using reference gene primer amplification. The method was immunoSEQ multiplex PCR; TCRdb's version includes in-frame clones alone and lacks a portion of them. The DNA gave D and trimming, while V, J and clone size come from that table. The table has 200,000 to 250,000 clones, around nine tenths seen once. The TCR sequence derives from a woman aged 60-75 years with acute or convalescent COVID-19. The V and J genes are TRBV27 and TRBJ1-1; D gene unclear. Sequenced sample: peripheral blood. The CDR3 loop is CASSLSLQSNTEAFF. The CDR3 region has the DNA TGTGCCAGCAGTTTATCGCTACAGTCGAACACTGAAGCTTTCTTT.